Listed below are T cell receptor beta chains from one sample, sequenced in a study of cytomegalovirus exposure and HLA in healthy donors. Here immunoSEQ multiplex PCR was the method, and the copy in TCRdb shows in-frame clones only, minus some. The sample comprises some 120,000 clones, 17% of which are singletons, and about 2.6% rests with the top ten. The material sequenced was PBMCs. All receptors come from a female donor in good health and CMV-seropositive. The CDR3 runs from the conserved cysteine through the conserved F or W. Fields, in order: clone size, D gene, J gene, V gene, CDR3 DNA, CDR3 protein. D genes are given only for firm matches. Some rows mark clone size as missing; the rest say once, few, many or name a class of expanded clone.

>few|-|TRBJ1-2|TRBV28
TGTGCCAGCAGTTCCCCGACAGTCTATGGCTACACCTTC
CASSSPTVYGYTF
>few|TRBD1|TRBJ2-7|TRBV5-6
TGTGCCAGCAGCCATAATATCCAGGGGGCTCTCGGGGAGCAGTACTTC
CASSHNIQGALGEQYF
>-|-|TRBJ1-1|TRBV4-1
TGCGCCAGCAGCCAAGTAGGGTCGTTCCTCGGGGGGCCTGAAGCTTTCTTT
CASSQVGSFLGGPEAFF
>-|-|TRBJ1-3|TRBV12-2
TGTGCAAGCCGGTCAGGGGCCACTAAGTCGGAGGAGGGAAACACCATATATTTT
CASRSGATKSEEGNTIYF
>few|-|TRBJ2-6|TRBV27
TGTGCCAGCAGTTTATCCGGGACTGGGGCCAACGTCCTGACTTTC
CASSLSGTGANVLTF
>few|-|TRBJ1-1|TRBV7-2
TGTGCCAGCAGCTTATCAAAGGGAGTCACTGAAGCTTTCTTT
CASSLSKGVTEAFF
>few|TRBD2|TRBJ2-3|TRBV29-1
TGCAGCGTTGCGGGACTAGCGGGATCAGATACGCAGTATTTT
CSVAGLAGSDTQYF
>-|-|TRBJ2-6|TRBV15
TGTGCCACCAGCAGAGATCTAGCCGGGGCCAACGTCCTGACTTTC
CATSRDLAGANVLTF
>-|-|TRBJ1-5|TRBV19
TGTGCCAGTAGTATCGGCGGCCTCCCCGGCAGTCAGCCCCAGCATTTT
CASSIGGLPGSQPQHF
>-|-|TRBJ2-3|TRBV7-2
TGTGCCAGCAGCTTATTGAGCAACACAGATACGCAGTATTTT
CASSLLSNTDTQYF
>-|-|TRBJ2-3|TRBV28
TGTGCCAGCAGTTTAGGGGGCGCAGATACGCAGTATTTT
CASSLGGADTQYF
>few|TRBD1|TRBJ1-2|TRBV4-3
TGCGCCAGCAGCCAAGGCAGGGGGGTCAACTATGGCTACACCTTC
CASSQGRGVNYGYTF
>-|-|TRBJ2-7|TRBV4-1
TGCGCCAGCAGCCAGTTGCCGGGACTCGCTAGCTCCTACGAGCAGTACTTC
CASSQLPGLASSYEQYF
>few|TRBD2|TRBJ2-1|TRBV30
TGTGCCTGGAGGACTAGCGGGGTCCCGTGTTTCTTC
CAWRTSGVPCFF
>few|-|TRBJ1-2|TRBV27
TGTGCCAGCAGTTTTACAGGTTCTTATGTCTACACCTTC
CASSFTGSYVYTF
>-|TRBD1|TRBJ2-3|TRBV28
TGTGCCAGCAGTTTAAGGATGGGGCAGGGGGCGGTTGGGCAGTATTTT
CASSLRMGQGAVGQYF
>few|-|TRBJ2-5|TRBV7-9
TGTGCCAGCAGCTTAACTGCACAAGAGACCCAGTACTTC
CASSLTAQETQYF
>few|-|TRBJ2-2|TRBV4-3
TGCGCCAGCAGCTATCGCACCGGGGAGCTGTTTTTT
CASSYRTGELFF
>-|TRBD1|TRBJ1-2|TRBV6-1
TGTGCCAGCAGTGAAGTCGTGAGGGGGCCGAACTATGGCTACACCTTC
CASSEVVRGPNYGYTF
>-|-|TRBJ2-3|TRBV20-1
TGCAGTGCTACCGAGAGGGATACGCAGTATTTT
CSATERDTQYF
>few|-|TRBJ2-3|TRBV29-1
TGCAGCGTTGAAGGGGCAAACTCTGGTCGCGCAGATACGCAGTATTTT
CSVEGANSGRADTQYF
>few|-|TRBJ2-2|TRBV5-1
TGCGCCAGCAGCTCTGGGGGGGCCGACACCGGGGAGCTGTTTTTT
CASSSGGADTGELFF
>-|-|TRBJ1-5|TRBV5-1
TGCGCCAGCAGCTTCACAGGGATTGCTAATCAGCCCCAGCATTTT
CASSFTGIANQPQHF
>-|-|TRBJ2-3|TRBV5-1
TGCGCCAGCAGCTTGGGGCAGGCCATGGTTACGCAGTATTTT
CASSLGQAMVTQYF
>few|TRBD2|TRBJ2-2|TRBV11-3
TGTGCCAGCAGCTCCGGGGGGGCCGGCACCGGGGAGCTGTTTTTT
CASSSGGAGTGELFF
>few|-|TRBJ1-1|TRBV7-9
TGTGCCAGCAGCCCACAGGCGAACACTGAAGCTTTCTTT
CASSPQANTEAFF
>few|TRBD1|TRBJ2-7|TRBV5-4
TGTGCCAGCAGCTTCACAGGGGGCCACGAGCAGTACTTC
CASSFTGGHEQYF
>-|-|TRBJ1-2|TRBV5-1
TGCGCCAGCAGCTTGGCGGGGGTTCTGGACTATGGCTACACCTTC
CASSLAGVLDYGYTF
>-|TRBD1|TRBJ2-7|TRBV4-3
TGCGCCAGCAGCCGGGGGACAGGGGCCTACGAGCAGTACTTC
CASSRGTGAYEQYF
>-|TRBD2|TRBJ2-1|TRBV4-2
TGTGCCAGCAGCCAGGGACTAGCGGGGGGGCAGGCCAATGAGCAGTTCTTC
CASSQGLAGGQANEQFF
>-|-|TRBJ2-2|TRBV10-2
TGCGCCACGGGTCTCCAGCCCACCGGGGAGCTGTTTTTT
CATGLQPTGELFF
>few|-|TRBJ2-5|TRBV18
TGTGCCAGCTCGGAGGGATTTCAAGAGACCCAGTACTTC
CASSEGFQETQYF
>few|TRBD2|TRBJ2-2|TRBV9
TGTGCCAGCAGCGGAGGACTAGCGGGGTATACCGGGGAGCTGTTTTTT
CASSGGLAGYTGELFF
>few|-|TRBJ1-2|TRBV6-5
TGTGCCAGCAGTTACTCAGGGGCCAACGGCTACACCTTC
CASSYSGANGYTF
>-|-|TRBJ2-5|TRBV28
TGTGCCAGCAGTTCAGACCCGACAGGAGAGGAGACCCAGTACTTC
CASSSDPTGEETQYF
>once|-|TRBJ2-7|TRBV5-1
TGCGCCAGCAGCTTGGCTCAGCCAGGGGCCGAGCAGTACTTC
CASSLAQPGAEQYF
>-|TRBD1|TRBJ1-1|TRBV13
TGTGCCAGCAGCTTAGGGGCGCAGGGGGCGAACACTGAAGCTTTCTTT
CASSLGAQGANTEAFF
>-|TRBD2|TRBJ2-3|TRBV5-4
TGTGCCAGCAGCTTAACACGGGGGGGCCGGCTTGAAGATACGCAGTATTTT
CASSLTRGGRLEDTQYF
>few|TRBD1|TRBJ2-5|TRBV6-5
TGTGCCAGCAGTTATGGGACAGGGGGGGGAGAGACCCAGTACTTC
CASSYGTGGGETQYF
>-|TRBD1|TRBJ2-2|TRBV6-4
TGTGCCAGCAGTGACTCGGGACAGGGGAACACCGGGGAGCTGTTTTTT
CASSDSGQGNTGELFF
>-|-|TRBJ2-3|TRBV19
TGTGCCAGTAGCCTTACACGAAAAGATACGCAGTATTTT
CASSLTRKDTQYF
>-|-|TRBJ2-5|TRBV1
TGCACCAGCAGCCAAGATGAGGAGACCCAGTACTTC
CTSSQDEETQYF
>-|-|TRBJ1-5|TRBV30
TGTGCCTGGAGTGGTGACAGGACACCACTTCTAGGCAATCAGCCCCAGCATTTT
CAWSGDRTPLLGNQPQHF
>-|-|TRBJ2-7|TRBV21-1
-
CASSKVGLGAGDYEQYF
>few|TRBD1|TRBJ1-5|TRBV29-1
TGCAGCGCCGGGGACAGGAATCAGCCCCAGCATTTT
CSAGDRNQPQHF